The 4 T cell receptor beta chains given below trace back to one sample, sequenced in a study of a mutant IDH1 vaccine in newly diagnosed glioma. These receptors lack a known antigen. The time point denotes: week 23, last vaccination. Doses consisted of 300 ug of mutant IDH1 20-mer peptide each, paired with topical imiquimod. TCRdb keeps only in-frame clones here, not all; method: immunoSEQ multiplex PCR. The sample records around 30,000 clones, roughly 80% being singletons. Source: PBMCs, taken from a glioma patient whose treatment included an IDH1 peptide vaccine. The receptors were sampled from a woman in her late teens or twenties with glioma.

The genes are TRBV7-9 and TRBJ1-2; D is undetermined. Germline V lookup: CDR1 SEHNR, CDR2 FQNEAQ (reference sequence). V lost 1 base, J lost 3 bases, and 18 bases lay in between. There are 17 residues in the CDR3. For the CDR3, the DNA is TGTGCCAGCAGCTTAGATCATCGGTTGGCGGGAGACTATGGCTACACCTTC. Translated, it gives CASSLDHRLAGDYGYTF.

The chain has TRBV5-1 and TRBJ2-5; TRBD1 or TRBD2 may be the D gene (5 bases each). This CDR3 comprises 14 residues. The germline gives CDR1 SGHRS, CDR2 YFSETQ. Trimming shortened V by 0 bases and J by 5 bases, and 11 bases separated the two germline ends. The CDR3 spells CASSLAGWGETQYF. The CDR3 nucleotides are TGCGCCAGCAGCTTGGCGGGATGGGGGGAGACCCAGTACTTC.

CDR3: CASSPWTNNNEQFF. For the CDR3, the DNA is TGCGCCAGCAGCCCGTGGACAAATAACAATGAGCAGTTCTTC. The rearrangement uses TRBV5-1 and TRBJ2-1; D is perhaps TRBD1 (5 bases). The V gene lost 4 bases and the J gene lost 5 bases, with 13 bases spanning the gap. Germline values: CDR1 SGHRS, CDR2 YFSETQ. The CDR3 contains 14 residues.

The CDR3 nucleotides read TGTGCCAGCAGCCATGACGGTTATAATTCACCCCTCCACTTT. Its protein is CASSHDGYNSPLHF. V gene TRBV7-9 combines with J gene TRBJ1-6; D unresolved. Germline assignment: CDR1 SEHNR and CDR2 FQNEAQ (reference sequence). The V and J ends lost 5 bases and 4 bases respectively, with 9 bases between them. This CDR3 comprises 14 residues. The full variable domain, its missing parts supplied by reference TRBV7-9 and TRBJ1-6, is DTGVSQNPRHKITKRGQNVTFRCDPISEHNRLYWYRQTLGQGPEFLTYFQNEAQLEKSRLLSDRFSAERPKGSFSTLEIQRTEQGDSAMYLCASSHDGYNSPLHFGNGTRLTVT.